This T cell receptor beta chain was captured by sequencing in a study of T cell repertoires in cytomegalovirus infection (dated by TCRdb to between 2018 and 2021). For the wider study: Donor HLA type was relevant to the analysis, as public TCR beta signatures indicated carriage of CMV infection together with the matching HLA type. Study-wide findings and limitations: The ex vivo response was dominated by HLA-C-restricted CMV-specific TCR beta clonotypes, which also provided the single most frequent clonotype in two of eight donors. Cumulative frequency of public TCR beta family members discriminated carriers of CMV infection plus the relevant HLA type in this cohort and an independent 352-donor cohort.

There are 16 amino acids in the CDR3, from cysteine to phenylalanine inclusive. Only the CDR3 DNA stays, 48 bases, in frame from base 1. A distance of 13 bases separates the germline ends of V and J, which lose 5 bases and 2 bases respectively. The germline V gene gives CDR1 as SNHLY and CDR2 as FYNNEI. Comment on this clonotype: This receptor's antigen is unknown. No base qualities exist here, and no much larger clone lies one base off it.

TCRdb names Illumina HiSeq 1500 as the instrument used. The raw public data were reprocessed by TCRdb itself: fastp quality trimming at Q25, MiXCR clonotype calling, in-frame beta chains only. Each entry is one CDR3 protein sequence, shown with its most common DNA and genes. The sample yields 150,000 to 200,000 distinct CDR3 sequences; 28% were counted once. Just over 30% of the sample is held by the ten biggest clonotypes. Recombination linked TRBV2 to TRBJ2-6, with a weak D call of TRBD1 (6 bases match). The specimen was PBMCs. The receptor was isolated from a human donor in good health (CMV status not recorded). Some clones in this sample may be carry-over from other donors' samples. The CDR3 protein sequence reads: CASSPGQFAGANVLTF. The base sequence is TGTGCCAGCAGTCCCGGACAGTTCGCTGGGGCCAACGTCCTGACTTTC.